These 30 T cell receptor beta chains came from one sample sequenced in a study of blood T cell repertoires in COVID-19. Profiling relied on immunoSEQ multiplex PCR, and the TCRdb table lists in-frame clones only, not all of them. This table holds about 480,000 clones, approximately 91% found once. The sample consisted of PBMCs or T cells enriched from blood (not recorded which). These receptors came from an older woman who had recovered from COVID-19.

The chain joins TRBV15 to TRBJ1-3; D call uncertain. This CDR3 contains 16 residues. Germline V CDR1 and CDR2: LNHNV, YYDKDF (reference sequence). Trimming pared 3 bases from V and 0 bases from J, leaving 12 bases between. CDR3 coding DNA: TGTGCCACCAGCAGGGTGACTGGTTTCTCTGGAAACACCATATATTTT. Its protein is CATSRVTGFSGNTIYF.

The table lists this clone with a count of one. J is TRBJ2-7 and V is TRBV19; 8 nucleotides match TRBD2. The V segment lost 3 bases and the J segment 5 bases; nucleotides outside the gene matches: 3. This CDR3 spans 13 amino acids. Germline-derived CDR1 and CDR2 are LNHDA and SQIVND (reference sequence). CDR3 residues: CASSMAGGHEQYV. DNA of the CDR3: TGTGCCAGTAGTATGGCGGGGGGTCACGAGCAGTACGTC.

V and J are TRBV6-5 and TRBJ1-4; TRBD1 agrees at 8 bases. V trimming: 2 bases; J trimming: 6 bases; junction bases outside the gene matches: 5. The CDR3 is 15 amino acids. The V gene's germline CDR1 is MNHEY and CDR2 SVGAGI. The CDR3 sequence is CASSYHRGWDEKLFF. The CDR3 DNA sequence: TGTGCCAGCAGTTACCACAGGGGGTGGGATGAAAAACTGTTTTTT.

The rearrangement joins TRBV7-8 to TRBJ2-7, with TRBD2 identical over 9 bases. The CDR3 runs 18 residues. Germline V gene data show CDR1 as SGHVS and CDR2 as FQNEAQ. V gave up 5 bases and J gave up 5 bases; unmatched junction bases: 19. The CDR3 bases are TGTGCCAGCAGCCCCCGGGAGAGGGAGCGGGGGGCCGGACACGAGCAGTACTTC. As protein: CASSPRERERGAGHEQYF.

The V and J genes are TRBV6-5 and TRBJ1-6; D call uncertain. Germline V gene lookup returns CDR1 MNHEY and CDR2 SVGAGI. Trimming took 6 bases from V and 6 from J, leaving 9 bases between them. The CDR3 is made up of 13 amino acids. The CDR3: CASRSPTNSPLHF. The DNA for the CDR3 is TGTGCCAGCAGGAGCCCTACTAATTCACCCCTCCACTTT.

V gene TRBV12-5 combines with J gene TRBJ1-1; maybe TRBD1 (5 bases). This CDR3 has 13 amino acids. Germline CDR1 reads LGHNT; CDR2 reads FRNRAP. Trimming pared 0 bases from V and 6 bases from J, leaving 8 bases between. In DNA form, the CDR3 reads TGTGCTAGTGGTTTGGTAATGACAGCTGAAGCTTTCTTT. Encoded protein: CASGLVMTAEAFF.

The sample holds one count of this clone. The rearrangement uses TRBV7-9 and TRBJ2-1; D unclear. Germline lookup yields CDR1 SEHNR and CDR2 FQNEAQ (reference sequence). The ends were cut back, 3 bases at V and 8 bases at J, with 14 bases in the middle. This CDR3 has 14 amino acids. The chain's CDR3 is CASSFQIEHHEQFF. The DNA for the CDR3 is TGTGCCAGCAGCTTCCAAATAGAGCACCATGAGCAGTTCTTC.

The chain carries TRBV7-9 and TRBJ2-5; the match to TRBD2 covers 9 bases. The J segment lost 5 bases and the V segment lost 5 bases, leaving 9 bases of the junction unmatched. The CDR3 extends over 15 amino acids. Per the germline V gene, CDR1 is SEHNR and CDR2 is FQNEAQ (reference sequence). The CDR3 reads CASSPVGTSTETQYF. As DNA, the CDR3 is TGTGCCAGCAGCCCGGTCGGGACTAGCACCGAGACCCAGTACTTC. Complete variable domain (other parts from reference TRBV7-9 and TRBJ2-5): DTGVSQNPRHKITKRGQNVTFRCDPISEHNRLYWYRQTLGQGPEFLTYFQNEAQLEKSRLLSDRFSAERPKGSFSTLEIQRTEQGDSAMYLCASSPVGTSTETQYFGPGTRLLVL.

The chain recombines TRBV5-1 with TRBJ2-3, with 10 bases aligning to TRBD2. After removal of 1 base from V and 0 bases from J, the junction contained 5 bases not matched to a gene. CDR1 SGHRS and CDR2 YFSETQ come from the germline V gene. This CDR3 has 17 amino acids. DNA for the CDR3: TGCGCCAGCAGCTTGTTGAGCGGGGGGGCGAGCACAGATACGCAGTATTTT. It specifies CASSLLSGGASTDTQYF.

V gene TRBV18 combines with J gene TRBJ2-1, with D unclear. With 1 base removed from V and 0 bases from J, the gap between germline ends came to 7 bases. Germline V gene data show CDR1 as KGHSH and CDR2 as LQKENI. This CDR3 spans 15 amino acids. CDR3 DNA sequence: TGTGCCAGCTCACCACTAGCCAACTCCTACAATGAGCAGTTCTTC. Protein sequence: CASSPLANSYNEQFF.

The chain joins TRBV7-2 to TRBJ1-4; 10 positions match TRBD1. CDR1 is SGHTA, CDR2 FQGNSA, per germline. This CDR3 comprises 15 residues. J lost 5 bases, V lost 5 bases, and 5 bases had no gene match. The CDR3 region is CASSPRTGGNEKLFF. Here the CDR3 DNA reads TGTGCCAGCAGCCCTCGGACAGGGGGGAATGAAAAACTGTTTTTT. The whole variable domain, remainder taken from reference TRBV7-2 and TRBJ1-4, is GAGVSQSPSNKVTEKGKDVELRCDPISGHTALYWYRQSLGQGLEFLIYFQGNSAPDKSGLPSDRFSAERTGGSVSTLTIQRTQQEDSAVYLCASSPRTGGNEKLFFGSGTQLSVL.

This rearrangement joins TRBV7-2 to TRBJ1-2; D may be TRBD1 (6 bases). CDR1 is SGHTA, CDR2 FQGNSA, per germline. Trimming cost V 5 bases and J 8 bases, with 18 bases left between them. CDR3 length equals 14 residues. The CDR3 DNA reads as TGTGCCAGCAGCCAAGGGCTAAACAGGGCGGGCTACACCTTC. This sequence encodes CASSQGLNRAGYTF.

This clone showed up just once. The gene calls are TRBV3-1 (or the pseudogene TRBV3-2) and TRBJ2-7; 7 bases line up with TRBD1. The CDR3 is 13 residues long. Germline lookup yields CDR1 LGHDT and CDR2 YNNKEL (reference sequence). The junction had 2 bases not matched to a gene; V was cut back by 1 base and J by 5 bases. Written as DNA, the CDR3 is TGTGCCAGCAGCCAAGGACAGGGAAACGAGCAGTACGTC. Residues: CASSQGQGNEQYV.

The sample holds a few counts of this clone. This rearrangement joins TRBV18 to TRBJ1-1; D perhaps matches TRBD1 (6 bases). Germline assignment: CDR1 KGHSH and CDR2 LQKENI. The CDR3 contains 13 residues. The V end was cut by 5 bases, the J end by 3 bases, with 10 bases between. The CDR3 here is CASSNREYTEAFF. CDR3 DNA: TGTGCCAGCTCAAACAGGGAATACACTGAAGCTTTCTTT.

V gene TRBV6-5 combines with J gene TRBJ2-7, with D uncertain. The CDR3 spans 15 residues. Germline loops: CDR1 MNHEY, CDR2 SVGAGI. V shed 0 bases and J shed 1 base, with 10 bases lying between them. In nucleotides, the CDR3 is TGTGCCAGCAGTTACTCGAGCAGGTCTTCCTACGAGCAGTACTTC. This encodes CASSYSSRSSYEQYF.

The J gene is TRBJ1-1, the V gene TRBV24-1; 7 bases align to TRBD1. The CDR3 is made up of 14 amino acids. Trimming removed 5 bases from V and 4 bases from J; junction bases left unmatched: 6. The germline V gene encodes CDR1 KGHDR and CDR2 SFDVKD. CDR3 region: CATSGEGAGTEAFF. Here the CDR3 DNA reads TGTGCCACCAGTGGAGAGGGGGCAGGCACTGAAGCTTTCTTT.

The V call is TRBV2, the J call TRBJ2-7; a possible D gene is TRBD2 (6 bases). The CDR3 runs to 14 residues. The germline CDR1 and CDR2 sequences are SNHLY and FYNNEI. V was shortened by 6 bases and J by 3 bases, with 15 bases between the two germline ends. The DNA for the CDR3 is TGTGCCAGCAGGGGAGGCGCGGTATACTACGAGCAGTACTTC. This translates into CASRGGAVYYEQYF.

CDR3 protein: CASSGLIDRSYEQYF. CDR3 nucleotides: TGTGCCAGCAGTGGACTGATTGACAGGTCCTACGAGCAGTACTTC. This chain connects TRBV2 to TRBJ2-7, with D perhaps matching TRBD1 (6 bases). Germline values: CDR1 SNHLY, CDR2 FYNNEI. The CDR3 spans 15 residues. Trimming shortened V by 4 bases and J by 1 base, and 14 bases separated the two germline ends.

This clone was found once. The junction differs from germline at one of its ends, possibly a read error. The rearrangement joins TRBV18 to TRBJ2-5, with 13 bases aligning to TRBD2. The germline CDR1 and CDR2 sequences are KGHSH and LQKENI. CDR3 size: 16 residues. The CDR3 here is CASSPLAGGLRETQYF. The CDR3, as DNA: TGTGCCAGCTCCCCACTAGCGGGGGGGCTACGAGAGACCCAGTACTTC. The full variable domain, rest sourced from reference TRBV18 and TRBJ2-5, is NAGVMQNPRHLVRRRGQEARLRCSPMKGHSHVYWYRQLPEEGLKFMVYLQKENIIDESGMPKERFSAEFPKEGPSILRIQQVVRGDSAAYFCASSPLAGGLRETQYFGPGTRLLVL.

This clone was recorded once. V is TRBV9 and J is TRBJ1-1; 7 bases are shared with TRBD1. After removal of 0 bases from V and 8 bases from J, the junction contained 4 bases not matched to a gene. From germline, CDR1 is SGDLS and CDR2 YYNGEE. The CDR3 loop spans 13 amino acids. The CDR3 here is CASSVVTGPEAFF. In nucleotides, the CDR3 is TGTGCCAGCAGCGTAGTGACAGGGCCAGAAGCTTTCTTT.

This CDR3 reads CATSDSRQGGDIQYF. CDR3 in DNA: TGTGCCACCAGTGATTCCAGACAGGGCGGGGACATTCAGTACTTC. The V and J genes are TRBV24-1 and TRBJ2-4, with TRBD1 as a possible D gene (7 bases). Germline CDR1 and CDR2: KGHDR and SFDVKD. The CDR3 loop spans 15 amino acids. Trimming took off 2 bases at V and 8 bases at J, with 15 bases between the two ends.

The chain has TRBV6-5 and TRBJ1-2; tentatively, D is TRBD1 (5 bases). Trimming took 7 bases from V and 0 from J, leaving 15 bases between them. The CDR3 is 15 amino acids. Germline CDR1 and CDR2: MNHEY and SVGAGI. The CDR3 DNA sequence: TGTGCCAGCACCCTGGGGGGTGATGCTAACTATGGCTACACCTTC. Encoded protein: CASTLGGDANYGYTF.

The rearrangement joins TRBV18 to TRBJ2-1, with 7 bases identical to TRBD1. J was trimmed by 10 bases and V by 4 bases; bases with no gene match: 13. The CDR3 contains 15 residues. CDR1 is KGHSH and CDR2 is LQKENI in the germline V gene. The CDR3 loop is CASSLPGTANSEQFF. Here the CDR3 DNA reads TGTGCCAGCTCACTTCCCGGGACAGCGAACTCAGAGCAGTTCTTC. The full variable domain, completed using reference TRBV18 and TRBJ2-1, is NAGVMQNPRHLVRRRGQEARLRCSPMKGHSHVYWYRQLPEEGLKFMVYLQKENIIDESGMPKERFSAEFPKEGPSILRIQQVVRGDSAAYFCASSLPGTANSEQFFGPGTRLTVL.

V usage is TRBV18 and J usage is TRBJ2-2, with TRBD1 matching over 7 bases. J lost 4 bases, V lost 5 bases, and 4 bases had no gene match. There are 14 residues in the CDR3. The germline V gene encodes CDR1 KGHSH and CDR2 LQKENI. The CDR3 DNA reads TGTGCCAGCTCATCCCGGACAGGCACCGGGGAGCTGTTTTTT. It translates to CASSSRTGTGELFF.

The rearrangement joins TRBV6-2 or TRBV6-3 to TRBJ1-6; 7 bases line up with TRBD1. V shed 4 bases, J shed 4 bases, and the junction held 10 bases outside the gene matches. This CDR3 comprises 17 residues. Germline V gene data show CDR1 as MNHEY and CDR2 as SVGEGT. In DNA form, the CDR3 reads TGTGCCAGCAGTTGGGGACAGCGGCTACTTTATAATTCACCCCTCCACTTT. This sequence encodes CASSWGQRLLYNSPLHF.

The CDR3 sequence is CASSANRGESSPLHF. CDR3 nucleotides: TGCGCCAGCAGCGCAAACAGGGGGGAAAGTTCACCCCTCCACTTT. This chain joins TRBV5-1 and TRBJ1-6, with 8 bases matching TRBD1. The CDR3 is 15 amino acids. Losses at the gene ends were 4 bases for V and 9 bases for J; bases not matched to a gene: 9. Germline V gene lookup returns CDR1 SGHRS and CDR2 YFSETQ.

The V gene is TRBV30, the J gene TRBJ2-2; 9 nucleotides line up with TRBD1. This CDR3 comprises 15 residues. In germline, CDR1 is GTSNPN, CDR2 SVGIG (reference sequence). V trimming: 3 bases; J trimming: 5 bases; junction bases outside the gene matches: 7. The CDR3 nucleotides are TGTGCCTGGAGGGGACAGGGCCTGGGGACCGGGGAGCTGTTTTTT. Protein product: CAWRGQGLGTGELFF.

The CDR3 nucleotides read TGTGCCAGCAGGGGACAGCCGAATCAGCCCCAGCATTTT. Translated, it gives CASRGQPNQPQHF. The rearrangement uses TRBV2 and TRBJ1-5; 7 bases match TRBD1. Losses at the gene ends were 6 bases for V and 4 bases for J; bases not matched to a gene: 3. Looked up from germline, CDR1 is SNHLY and CDR2 is FYNNEI. The length of the CDR3 is 13 residues.

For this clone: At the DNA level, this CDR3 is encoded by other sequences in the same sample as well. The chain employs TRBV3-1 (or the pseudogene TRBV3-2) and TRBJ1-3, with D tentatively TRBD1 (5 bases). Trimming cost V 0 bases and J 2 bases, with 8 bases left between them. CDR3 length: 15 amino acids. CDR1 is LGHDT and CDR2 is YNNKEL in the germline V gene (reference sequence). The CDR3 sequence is CASSQDRVAGNTIYF. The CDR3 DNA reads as TGTGCCAGCAGCCAAGACAGGGTGGCTGGAAACACCATATATTTT.

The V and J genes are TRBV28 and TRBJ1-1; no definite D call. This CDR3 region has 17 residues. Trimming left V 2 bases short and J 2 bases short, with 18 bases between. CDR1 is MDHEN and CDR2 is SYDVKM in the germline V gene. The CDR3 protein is CASSLGIPPGGNTEAFF. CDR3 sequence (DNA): TGTGCCAGCAGTTTAGGCATCCCGCCAGGAGGTAACACTGAAGCTTTCTTT.